This note documents a single T cell receptor (beta chain) sequence. This clone has a single count. Its antigen is still unknown. No base-level quality is on record; no much larger clone is a single base apart. This specimen belongs to a study of tumour-infiltrating T cells in Burkitt lymphoma (dated by TCRdb to 2018 to 2020). A note on the overall study: Clinical outcome was correlated with TCR repertoire data, and overall and progression-free survival were found to be predicted by productive clonality independently of established prognosticators, including age at diagnosis.

Libraries were built with the immunoSEQ multiplex PCR assay. The source is immuneACCESS, and TCRdb retained only in-frame sequences with V and J called. Part of the clones is not carried over; for the studies checked, unresolved V genes explain less than half of this, and the remainder is unexplained. The sample table lists 13,000 to 15,000 clones, roughly 74% of them with a count of one. In total, the top ten clones hold approximately 7% of the sample. The sample consisted of tumor tissue. The TCR comes from a human donor with diffuse large B-cell lymphoma.

The nucleotides are TGTGCCAGCAGCCAACCGGGACAACGGGTCAATGAGCAGTTCTTC. This sequence encodes CASSQPGQRVNEQFF. The rearranged chain carries TRBV4-2 and TRBJ2-1; TRBD1 might be the D gene, on 6 matching bases. A distance of 14 bases separates the germline ends of V and J, which lose 2 bases and 6 bases respectively. Looking up the germline V gene yields CDR1 LGHNA and CDR2 YNFKEQ. The CDR3 runs 15 residues from the cysteine to the phenylalanine. CDR3 DNA is the only sequence kept; it has 45 bases, read in frame from the first base.